What follows is one TCR beta chain and its context. The data stem from a study of human T cells and chemical hapten exposure. Background on the study: Scalp application of diphenylcyclopropenone was performed weekly in patients across the entire approximately 26-week study.

The CDR3 is 14 residues long. Trimming removed 1 base from V and 6 bases from J, with 10 bases in between. In germline, CDR1 is DFQATT, CDR2 SNEGSKA (reference sequence). Specified time point: patch test 1, 2 weeks after DPC sensitization. Treatment meaning: therapeutic diphenylcyclopropenone sensitization with weekly scalp DPC. TCRdb reprocessed the RACE reads with MiXCR, giving one entry per CDR3 protein. The sample yields 340,000 or so distinct CDR3 sequences, roughly 6.9% seen once. V is TRBV20-1 and J is TRBJ1-6; D is ambiguous. This receptor was identified in a woman aged 18 to 35 with alopecia areata. Some clones in this sample may be carry-over from other donors' samples. The sample in question was whole blood, obtained in connection with sensitization to the hapten diphenylcyclopropenone (DPC). This chain's CDR3 is CSARVGRTNSPLHF. In DNA form, the CDR3 reads TGCAGTGCTAGAGTTGGCAGGACTAATTCACCCCTCCACTTT.